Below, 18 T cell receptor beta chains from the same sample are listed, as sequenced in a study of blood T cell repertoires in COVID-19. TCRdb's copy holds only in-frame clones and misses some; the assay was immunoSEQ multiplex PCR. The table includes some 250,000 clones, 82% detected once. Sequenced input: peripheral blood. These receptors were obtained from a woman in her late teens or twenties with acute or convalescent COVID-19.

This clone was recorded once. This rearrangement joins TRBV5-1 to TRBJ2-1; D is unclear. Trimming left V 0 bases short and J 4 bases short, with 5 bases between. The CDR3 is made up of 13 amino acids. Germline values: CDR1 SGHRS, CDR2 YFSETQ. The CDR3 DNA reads TGCGCCAGCAGCTTGGATCTGTACAATGAGCAGTTCTTC. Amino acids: CASSLDLYNEQFF.

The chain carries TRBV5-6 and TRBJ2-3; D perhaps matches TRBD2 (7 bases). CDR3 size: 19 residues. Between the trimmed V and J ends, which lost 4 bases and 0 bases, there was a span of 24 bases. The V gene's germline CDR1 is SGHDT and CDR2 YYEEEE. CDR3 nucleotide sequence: TGTGCCAGCAGCGTCTGGGGGGGCGTAGCTGGCCTTAGCACAGATACGCAGTATTTT. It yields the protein CASSVWGGVAGLSTDTQYF.

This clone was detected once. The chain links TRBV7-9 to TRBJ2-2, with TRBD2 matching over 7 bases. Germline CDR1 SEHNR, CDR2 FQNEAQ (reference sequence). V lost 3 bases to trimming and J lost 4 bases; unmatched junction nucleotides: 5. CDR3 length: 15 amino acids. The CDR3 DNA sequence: TGTGCCAGCAGCTTTGGGGCTAGCGGCACCGGGGAGCTGTTTTTT. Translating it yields CASSFGASGTGELFF.

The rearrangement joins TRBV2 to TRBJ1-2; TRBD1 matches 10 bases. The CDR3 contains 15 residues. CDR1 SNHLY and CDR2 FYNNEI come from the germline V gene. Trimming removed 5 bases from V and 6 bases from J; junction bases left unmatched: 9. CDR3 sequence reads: CASSPRTGGRDGYTF. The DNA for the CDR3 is TGTGCCAGCAGTCCTAGGACAGGGGGTCGGGATGGCTACACCTTC.

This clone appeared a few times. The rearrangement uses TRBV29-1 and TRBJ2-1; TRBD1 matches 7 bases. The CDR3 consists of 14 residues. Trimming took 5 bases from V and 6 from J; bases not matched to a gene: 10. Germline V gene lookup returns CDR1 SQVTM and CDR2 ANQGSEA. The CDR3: CSVPKQGSRNEQFF. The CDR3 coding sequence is TGCAGCGTTCCCAAACAGGGGAGTCGCAATGAGCAGTTCTTC.

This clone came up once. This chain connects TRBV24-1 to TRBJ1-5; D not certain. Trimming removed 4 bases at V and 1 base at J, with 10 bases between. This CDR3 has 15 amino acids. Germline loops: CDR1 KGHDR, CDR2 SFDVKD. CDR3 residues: CATSETVESNQPQHF. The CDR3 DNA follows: TGTGCCACCAGTGAAACAGTAGAAAGCAATCAGCCCCAGCATTTT.

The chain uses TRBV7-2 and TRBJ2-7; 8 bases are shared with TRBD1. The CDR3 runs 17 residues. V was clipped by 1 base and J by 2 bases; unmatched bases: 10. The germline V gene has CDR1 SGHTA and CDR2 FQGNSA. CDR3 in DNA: TGTGCCAGCAGCTTAGGCCGGGTACAGGGGGAAGCCTACGAGCAGTACTTC. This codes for CASSLGRVQGEAYEQYF.

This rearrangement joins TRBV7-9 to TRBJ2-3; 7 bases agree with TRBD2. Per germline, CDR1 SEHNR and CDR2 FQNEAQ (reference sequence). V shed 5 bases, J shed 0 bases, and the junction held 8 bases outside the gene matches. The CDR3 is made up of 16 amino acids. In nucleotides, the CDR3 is TGTGCCAGCAGCCCCGGGACTACTACTAGCACAGATACGCAGTATTTT. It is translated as CASSPGTTTSTDTQYF. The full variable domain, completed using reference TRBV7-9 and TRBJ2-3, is DTGVSQNPRHKITKRGQNVTFRCDPISEHNRLYWYRQTLGQGPEFLTYFQNEAQLEKSRLLSDRFSAERPKGSFSTLEIQRTEQGDSAMYLCASSPGTTTSTDTQYFGPGTRLTVL.

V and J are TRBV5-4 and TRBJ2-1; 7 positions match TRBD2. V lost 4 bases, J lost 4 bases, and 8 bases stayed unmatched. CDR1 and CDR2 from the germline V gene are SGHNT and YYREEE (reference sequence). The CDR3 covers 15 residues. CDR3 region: CASSRRGGNYNEQFF. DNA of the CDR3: TGTGCCAGCAGCCGGCGGGGAGGGAATTACAATGAGCAGTTCTTC.

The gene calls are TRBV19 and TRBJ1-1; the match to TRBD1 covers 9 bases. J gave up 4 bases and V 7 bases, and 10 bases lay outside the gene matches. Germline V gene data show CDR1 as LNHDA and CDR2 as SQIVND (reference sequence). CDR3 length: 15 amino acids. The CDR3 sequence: CASNQGGTGTTEAFF. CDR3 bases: TGTGCCAGTAACCAGGGGGGGACAGGGACCACTGAAGCTTTCTTT.

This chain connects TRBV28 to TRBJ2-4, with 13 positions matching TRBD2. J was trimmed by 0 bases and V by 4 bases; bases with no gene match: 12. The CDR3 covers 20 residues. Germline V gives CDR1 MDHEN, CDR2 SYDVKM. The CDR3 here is CASSSTPLAGGPVAKNIQYF. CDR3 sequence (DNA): TGTGCCAGCAGTTCGACGCCACTAGCGGGAGGGCCAGTAGCCAAAAACATTCAGTACTTC. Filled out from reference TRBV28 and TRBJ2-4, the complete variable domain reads DVKVTQSSRYLVKRTGEKVFLECVQDMDHENMFWYRQDPGLGLRLIYFSYDVKMKEKGDIPEGYSVSREKKERFSLILESASTNQTSMYLCASSSTPLAGGPVAKNIQYFGAGTRLSVL.

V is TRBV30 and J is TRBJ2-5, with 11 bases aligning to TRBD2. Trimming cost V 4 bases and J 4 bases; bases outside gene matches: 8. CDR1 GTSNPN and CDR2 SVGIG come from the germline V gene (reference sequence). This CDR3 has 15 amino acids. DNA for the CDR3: TGTGCCTGGACGAGGGGGCTAGCGGGAGGAGAGACCCAGTACTTC. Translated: CAWTRGLAGGETQYF.

The CDR3 coding sequence is TGTGCCAGCAGTTTGCAGACAACCTCCTATAATTCACCCCTCCACTTT. Protein sequence: CASSLQTTSYNSPLHF. The V call is TRBV27, the J call TRBJ1-6, with no clear D. This CDR3 has 16 residues. The ends were cut back, 3 bases at V and 0 bases at J, with 9 bases in the middle. Germline CDR1 and CDR2: MNHEY and SMNVEV (reference sequence).

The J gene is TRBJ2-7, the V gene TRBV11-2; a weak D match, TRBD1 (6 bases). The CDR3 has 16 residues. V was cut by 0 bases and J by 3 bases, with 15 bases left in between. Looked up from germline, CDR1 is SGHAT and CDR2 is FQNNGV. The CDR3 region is CASSLDRQDRFYEQYF. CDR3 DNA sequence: TGTGCCAGCAGCTTAGATCGTCAGGACAGATTCTACGAGCAGTACTTC.

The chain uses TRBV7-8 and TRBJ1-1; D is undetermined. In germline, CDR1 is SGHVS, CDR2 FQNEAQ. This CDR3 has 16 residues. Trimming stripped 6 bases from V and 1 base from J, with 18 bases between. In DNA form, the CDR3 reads TGTGCCAGCAGACCCCCGCCGGCGCGGGGGAACACTGAAGCTTTCTTT. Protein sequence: CASRPPPARGNTEAFF.

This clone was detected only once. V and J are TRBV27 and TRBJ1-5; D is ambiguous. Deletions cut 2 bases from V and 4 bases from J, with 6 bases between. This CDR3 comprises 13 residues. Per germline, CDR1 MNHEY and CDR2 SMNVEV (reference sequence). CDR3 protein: CASSLKENQPQHF. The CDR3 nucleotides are TGTGCCAGCAGTTTAAAAGAGAATCAGCCCCAGCATTTT.

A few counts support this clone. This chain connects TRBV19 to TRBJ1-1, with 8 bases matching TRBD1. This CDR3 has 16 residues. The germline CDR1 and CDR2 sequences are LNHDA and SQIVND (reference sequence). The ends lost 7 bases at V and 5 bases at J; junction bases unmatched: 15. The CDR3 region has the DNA TGTGCCAGTAACAGGGGGGTCATCACAGCGGGAACTGAAGCTTTCTTT. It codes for CASNRGVITAGTEAFF.

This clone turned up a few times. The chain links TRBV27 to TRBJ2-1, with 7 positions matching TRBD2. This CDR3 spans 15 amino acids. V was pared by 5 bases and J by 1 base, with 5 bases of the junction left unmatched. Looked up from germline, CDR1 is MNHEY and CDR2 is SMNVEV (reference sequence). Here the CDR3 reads CASSVAGESYNEQFF. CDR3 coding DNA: TGTGCCAGCAGTGTGGCGGGAGAGTCCTACAATGAGCAGTTCTTC.